This is a list of T cell receptor beta chains from one sample in a study of OX40 agonist ivuxolimab in advanced cancers. TCRdb keeps only in-frame clones here, not all; method: immunoSEQ multiplex PCR. This sample carries about 90,000 clones, 91% of them seen once, and the ten largest clones take roughly 9.4%. The sequencing used CD4+ or CD8+ T cells sorted from blood, collected in a trial of the OX40 agonist ivuxolimab. The receptor source for this set is an adult with an advanced solid tumor such as melanoma, head and neck, liver or kidney cancer. The CDR3 runs from the conserved cysteine through the conserved F or W. D genes are given only for firm matches. Clone size appears in some rows only: once, few, many, or a class for an expanded clone.

clone_size	d_call	v_call	j_call	cdr3_aa	cdr3_nt
-	-	TRBV21-1	TRBJ2-7	CASSKWDRGPVGKQYF	TGTGCCAGCAGCAAATGGGACAGGGGCCCAGTCGGAAAGCAGTACTTC
-	-	TRBV7-9	TRBJ1-1	CASSLDDRMNTEAFF	TGTGCCAGCAGCTTAGATGACAGAATGAACACTGAAGCTTTCTTT
-	TRBD2	TRBV5-4	TRBJ2-1	CASSFGTSVYNEQFF	TGTGCCAGCAGCTTCGGGACTAGCGTATACAATGAGCAGTTCTTC
-	TRBD1	TRBV5-1	TRBJ2-7	CASSPGTGGGHEQYF	TGCGCCAGCAGCCCGGGGACAGGTGGGGGGCACGAGCAGTACTTC
-	-	TRBV5-1	TRBJ1-6	CASSLGHGGTPLHF	TGCGCCAGCAGCTTGGGGCACGGGGGAACACCCCTCCACTTT
-	-	TRBV11-3	TRBJ2-7	CASSEDSGTSFYEQYF	TGTGCCAGCAGCGAAGATTCCGGGACTTCCTTCTACGAGCAGTACTTC
-	-	TRBV6-5	TRBJ1-2	CASSYRAFPDGYTF	TGTGCCAGCAGTTATCGGGCCTTTCCCGATGGCTACACCTTC
once	-	TRBV5-1	TRBJ2-7	CASSFRNAHYEQYF	TGCGCCAGCAGTTTTCGAAATGCCCACTACGAGCAGTACTTC
-	-	TRBV2	TRBJ1-2	CASSGTAYGYTF	TGTGCCAGCAGTGGGACGGCCTATGGCTACACCTTC
once	TRBD1	TRBV30	TRBJ1-1	CASSGQGVGSAFF	TGTGCCTCCTCGGGCCAGGGGGTCGGGAGCGCTTTCTTT
-	TRBD2	TRBV6-1	TRBJ2-1	CASTKASGEIGEQFF	TGTGCCAGCACCAAAGCGAGCGGGGAGATCGGTGAGCAGTTCTTC
-	-	TRBV27	TRBJ2-1	CASTGGAGGSYNEQFF	TGTGCCAGCACCGGAGGGGCGGGCGGATCCTACAATGAGCAGTTCTTC
once	TRBD1	TRBV28	TRBJ2-7	CASGSQGVYEQYF	TGTGCCAGCGGGTCACAGGGGGTCTACGAGCAGTACTTC
-	TRBD1	TRBV9	TRBJ1-1	CASSQTGFTEAFF	TGTGCCAGCAGCCAGACAGGGTTCACTGAAGCTTTCTTT
-	-	TRBV27	TRBJ2-1	CASSLSLADNEQFF	TGTGCCAGCAGTTTGTCACTAGCTGACAATGAGCAGTTCTTC
-	TRBD1	TRBV28	TRBJ2-7	CASSSISRQGRSDVYEQYF	TGTGCCAGCAGTTCCATTTCACGACAGGGCCGGTCGGATGTCTACGAGCAGTACTTC
-	-	TRBV27	TRBJ2-4	CASSPSGSKNIQYF	TGTGCCAGCAGCCCATCCGGGTCCAAAAACATTCAGTACTTC
few	TRBD2	TRBV4-1	TRBJ2-1	CASSPGLAGALYNEQFF	TGCGCCAGCAGCCCTGGACTAGCGGGAGCTCTGTACAATGAGCAGTTCTTC
-	-	TRBV5-4	TRBJ1-2	CASSSTPNYGYTF	TGTGCCAGCAGCTCCACACCAAACTATGGCTACACCTTC
-	TRBD2	TRBV6-1	TRBJ2-3	CASRGGPTSFVAQYF	TGTGCCAGCAGGGGAGGGCCCACCTCGTTCGTCGCGCAGTATTTT
-	TRBD1	TRBV6-1	TRBJ2-7	CASSEVGTGPYEQYF	TGTGCCAGCAGTGAAGTGGGGACAGGGCCCTACGAGCAGTACTTC
-	TRBD2	TRBV11-2	TRBJ2-7	CASSYWDLRNYGGEQYF	TGTGCCAGCAGCTACTGGGACCTACGCAACTACGGGGGGGAGCAGTACTTC
-	TRBD1	TRBV30	TRBJ1-2	CAWTIPWDRFYGYTF	TGTGCCTGGACCATACCCTGGGACAGATTCTATGGCTACACCTTC
-	TRBD2	TRBV7-9	TRBJ2-7	CASSLGAGRFYEQYF	TGTGCCAGCAGCTTGGGAGCGGGACGTTTCTACGAGCAGTACTTC
-	-	TRBV7-7	TRBJ2-1	CASSPRGDTYNEQFF	TGTGCTAGCAGCCCAAGGGGGGACACTTACAATGAGCAGTTCTTC
-	-	TRBV2	TRBJ1-5	CASTLEGGSQPQHF	TGTGCCAGCACCCTGGAAGGGGGGAGTCAGCCCCAGCATTTT
-	TRBD1	TRBV27	TRBJ2-7	CASSSRTGGYEQYF	TGTGCCAGCAGTAGCAGAACAGGGGGTTACGAGCAGTACTTC
once	-	TRBV29-1	TRBJ2-1	CSVDALQNNEQFF	TGCAGCGTTGATGCCCTCCAAAACAATGAGCAGTTCTTC
-	-	TRBV7-9	TRBJ1-4	CASSIHLLEEKLFF	TGTGCCAGCAGCATCCACTTATTAGAGGAAAAACTGTTTTTT
-	-	TRBV2	TRBJ2-7	CASSELRTIPVGQYF	TGTGCCAGCAGTGAACTGCGGACTATACCGGTCGGGCAGTACTTC
-	TRBD2	TRBV15	TRBJ2-1	CATSLLAGGPNEQFF	TGTGCCACCAGCCTACTAGCGGGAGGGCCAAATGAGCAGTTCTTC
-	-	TRBV18	TRBJ2-1	CASSPPEGGGYNEQFF	TGTGCCAGCTCACCACCAGAGGGAGGGGGTTACAATGAGCAGTTCTTC
-	-	TRBV6-1	TRBJ2-7	CATFDRFRYEQYF	TGTGCCACCTTCGACAGATTTCGTTACGAGCAGTACTTC
-	-	TRBV9	TRBJ2-3	CASSGTVLSTDTQYF	TGTGCCAGCAGCGGGACAGTACTTAGCACAGATACGCAGTATTTT
-	TRBD2	TRBV30	TRBJ2-3	CAWSDASGRVASDTQYF	TGTGCCTGGAGTGATGCTAGCGGGAGGGTCGCTTCAGATACGCAGTATTTT
-	-	TRBV9	TRBJ1-3	CASSVTDHNSGNTIYF	TGTGCCAGCAGCGTGACGGATCATAACTCTGGAAACACCATATATTTT
once	-	TRBV6-6	TRBJ1-5	CASSYRGRDQPQHF	TGTGCCAGCAGTTACCGGGGCAGGGACCAGCCCCAGCATTTT
once	-	TRBV5-4	TRBJ2-1	CASSFDRYYNEQFF	TGTGCCAGCAGCTTCGACAGGTACTACAATGAGCAGTTCTTC
-	-	TRBV7-9	TRBJ1-1	CASSGREGPLEAFF	TGTGCCAGCAGCGGCCGGGAAGGACCCCTTGAAGCTTTCTTT
-	TRBD2	TRBV28	TRBJ2-5	CASSLLTSGQETQYF	TGTGCCAGCAGTTTACTTACTAGCGGTCAAGAGACCCAGTACTTC
-	-	TRBV6-6	TRBJ2-1	CASSYLAAGEDEQFF	TGTGCCAGCAGTTACCTGGCGGCCGGCGAGGATGAGCAGTTCTTC
once	-	TRBV9	TRBJ1-3	CASSAQGLRNTIYF	TGTGCCAGCAGCGCACAGGGACTGAGAAACACCATATATTTT